The next 17 T cell receptor beta chains were all read from a single sample in a study of blood T cell repertoires in COVID-19. Assay: immunoSEQ multiplex PCR; the TCRdb copy retains only in-frame clones and omits some. The sample records some 200,000 clones, approximately 80% being singletons. The sequenced material came from peripheral blood. Receptors were obtained from a woman older than 75 with active or convalescent COVID-19.

The chain joins TRBV6-2 or TRBV6-3 to TRBJ1-5; 11 bases agree with TRBD1. The V gene end was trimmed by 5 bases and the J gene end by 7 bases; junction bases not matched to a gene: 7. This CDR3 contains 15 residues. Per germline, CDR1 MNHEY and CDR2 SVGEGT. The CDR3 region is CASSAGTGGRQPQHF. The CDR3, as DNA: TGTGCCAGCAGTGCCGGGACAGGGGGACGCCAGCCCCAGCATTTT.

This clone was counted a few times. The chain couples TRBV7-9 to TRBJ1-1; D ambiguous. The germline V and J ends were trimmed by 8 bases and 2 bases, with 15 bases remaining between them. Germline CDR1 SEHNR, CDR2 FQNEAQ (reference sequence). The CDR3 is 14 residues long. CDR3 loop: CASGTGSSNTEAFF. CDR3 in DNA: TGTGCCAGCGGAACGGGATCTAGTAACACTGAAGCTTTCTTT. Complete variable domain (other parts from reference TRBV7-9 and TRBJ1-1): DTGVSQNPRHKITKRGQNVTFRCDPISEHNRLYWYRQTLGQGPEFLTYFQNEAQLEKSRLLSDRFSAERPKGSFSTLEIQRTEQGDSAMYLCASGTGSSNTEAFFGQGTRLTVV.

V gene TRBV5-8 combines with J gene TRBJ2-2, with D tentatively TRBD1 (7 bases). Germline CDR1 is SGHTS and CDR2 is YDEGEE. V dropped 0 bases and J dropped 3 bases, with 12 bases sitting between them. There are 16 residues in the CDR3. This CDR3 reads CASSLEVRGDTGELFF. In nucleotides, the CDR3 is TGTGCCAGCAGCTTGGAAGTCAGGGGGGACACCGGGGAGCTGTTTTTT.

CDR3 region: CASSYSLAGSSYEQYF. The CDR3 DNA sequence: TGTGCCAGCAGTTATTCCCTAGCGGGGAGCTCCTACGAGCAGTACTTC. The chain is built from TRBV6-2 or TRBV6-3 and TRBJ2-7; TRBD2 aligns across 9 bases. The CDR3 is 16 residues long. Germline loops: CDR1 MNHEY, CDR2 SVGEGT. J lost 0 bases, V lost 3 bases, and 6 bases had no gene match.

The chain joins TRBV24-1 to TRBJ2-3; 8 bases are shared with TRBD1. CDR3 length equals 15 residues. Trimming cost V 3 bases and J 2 bases; bases outside gene matches: 3. CDR1 and CDR2 (germline): KGHDR, SFDVKD. CDR3 protein: CATSDPRGLTDTQYF. The CDR3 DNA is TGTGCCACCAGTGATCCCAGGGGGCTCACAGATACGCAGTATTTT.

The chain couples TRBV5-4 to TRBJ2-3, with 9 bases aligning to TRBD2. The CDR3 runs 15 residues. The germline gives CDR1 SGHNT, CDR2 YYREEE (reference sequence). The trim removed 3 bases at V and 2 bases at J, leaving 4 bases unmatched. The CDR3: CASSSSGVPTDTQYF. CDR3 sequence (DNA): TGTGCCAGCAGCTCTAGCGGGGTCCCCACAGATACGCAGTATTTT.

V gene TRBV4-3 combines with J gene TRBJ1-5; D may be TRBD1 (6 bases). The ends were cut back, 0 bases at V and 3 bases at J, with 12 bases in the middle. The germline CDR1 and CDR2 sequences are LGHNA and YSLEER. This CDR3 has 16 amino acids. CDR3: CASSQDAGANNQPQHF. The CDR3 DNA follows: TGCGCCAGCAGCCAAGACGCAGGGGCTAACAATCAGCCCCAGCATTTT.

This clone came up once. The rearrangement joins TRBV28 to TRBJ1-5; no definite D call. V was clipped by 2 bases and J by 1 base, with 21 bases between them. This CDR3 region has 19 residues. Germline values: CDR1 MDHEN, CDR2 SYDVKM. The CDR3 sequence is CASSLGGYEAKSSNQPQHF. Written as DNA, the CDR3 is TGTGCCAGCAGTTTAGGCGGCTATGAAGCAAAGTCGAGCAATCAGCCCCAGCATTTT.

The genes are TRBV7-9 and TRBJ1-4, with TRBD1 matching 9 bases. Trimming at V came to 5 bases and at J to 8 bases, leaving 6 bases not matched to a gene. Germline values: CDR1 SEHNR, CDR2 FQNEAQ (reference sequence). The CDR3 consists of 14 residues. CDR3: CASSPQGAYEKLFF. As DNA, the CDR3 is TGTGCCAGCAGCCCACAGGGGGCCTACGAAAAACTGTTTTTT.

The chain carries TRBV28 and TRBJ2-7, with 7 bases matching TRBD2. The CDR3 is made up of 14 amino acids. Germline V gives CDR1 MDHEN, CDR2 SYDVKM. The J segment lost 1 base and the V segment lost 4 bases, leaving 4 bases of the junction unmatched. CDR3 in amino acids: CASSSPGGSYEQYF. DNA of the CDR3: TGTGCCAGCAGTTCCCCCGGGGGGTCCTACGAGCAGTACTTC. Complete variable domain (other parts from reference TRBV28 and TRBJ2-7): DVKVTQSSRYLVKRTGEKVFLECVQDMDHENMFWYRQDPGLGLRLIYFSYDVKMKEKGDIPEGYSVSREKKERFSLILESASTNQTSMYLCASSSPGGSYEQYFGPGTRLTVT.

This chain links TRBV11-2 with TRBJ2-3; 9 bases are shared with TRBD2. Germline CDR1 is SGHAT and CDR2 is FQNNGV. The CDR3 is 16 residues long. V gave up 1 base and J gave up 4 bases; unmatched junction bases: 6. CDR3 sequence (DNA): TGTGCCAGCAGCTTAGTAACGGCGGGGGGGGCAGATACGCAGTATTTT. Protein: CASSLVTAGGADTQYF.

The rearrangement links TRBV3-1 (or the pseudogene TRBV3-2) to TRBJ1-2, with D perhaps matching TRBD1 (5 bases). Per the germline V gene, CDR1 is LGHDT and CDR2 is YNNKEL (reference sequence). CDR3 length: 13 amino acids. V lost 7 bases to trimming and J lost 3 bases, with 12 bases between them. The CDR3 sequence: CASNLQGDYGYTF. The CDR3 region has the DNA TGTGCCAGCAACCTCCAGGGTGACTATGGCTACACCTTC.

The chain combines TRBV9 with TRBJ2-7, with 9 positions matching TRBD2. This CDR3 contains 15 residues. Losses at the gene ends were 3 bases for V and 3 bases for J; bases not matched to a gene: 7. From germline, CDR1 is SGDLS and CDR2 YYNGEE. The chain's CDR3 is CASSEGVAGVYEQYF. CDR3 coding DNA: TGTGCCAGCAGCGAGGGCGTAGCGGGGGTCTACGAGCAGTACTTC.

The rearrangement joins TRBV11-1 to TRBJ1-6, with D perhaps TRBD1 (6 bases). V lost 5 bases and J lost 4, with 15 bases in between. The CDR3 runs to 16 residues. Per the germline V gene, CDR1 is SGHAT and CDR2 is FQDESV (reference sequence). CDR3 sequence (DNA): TGTGCCAGCAGCCCCTCCGGGACACCTTATAATTCACCCCTCCACTTT. This encodes CASSPSGTPYNSPLHF.

V is TRBV6-5 and J is TRBJ2-3; possible D gene TRBD2, 6 bases. The CDR3 spans 13 residues. Germline V lookup: CDR1 MNHEY, CDR2 SVGAGI. V was trimmed by 6 bases and J by 2 bases, leaving 9 bases between them. For the CDR3, the DNA is TGTGCCAGCAGAAGGACTAACACAGATACGCAGTATTTT. This sequence encodes CASRRTNTDTQYF.

V and J are TRBV5-1 and TRBJ1-1, with D perhaps matching TRBD1 (5 bases). V lost 3 bases to trimming and J lost 4 bases, with 19 bases between them. The CDR3 is made up of 16 amino acids. The V gene's germline CDR1 is SGHRS and CDR2 YFSETQ. The CDR3 DNA reads as TGCGCCAGCAGCTCAACAGGCTTGGGGGACTCCACTGAAGCTTTCTTT. It yields the protein CASSSTGLGDSTEAFF.

V gene TRBV4-1 combines with J gene TRBJ2-2; D perhaps matches TRBD2 (6 bases). Germline V CDR1 and CDR2: MGHRA, YSYEKL. This CDR3 has 15 residues. V lost 1 base, J lost 5 bases, and 11 bases lay in between. The CDR3 loop is CASSQAGRGTGELFF. The DNA for the CDR3 is TGCGCCAGCAGCCAAGCCGGGAGAGGAACCGGGGAGCTGTTTTTT.